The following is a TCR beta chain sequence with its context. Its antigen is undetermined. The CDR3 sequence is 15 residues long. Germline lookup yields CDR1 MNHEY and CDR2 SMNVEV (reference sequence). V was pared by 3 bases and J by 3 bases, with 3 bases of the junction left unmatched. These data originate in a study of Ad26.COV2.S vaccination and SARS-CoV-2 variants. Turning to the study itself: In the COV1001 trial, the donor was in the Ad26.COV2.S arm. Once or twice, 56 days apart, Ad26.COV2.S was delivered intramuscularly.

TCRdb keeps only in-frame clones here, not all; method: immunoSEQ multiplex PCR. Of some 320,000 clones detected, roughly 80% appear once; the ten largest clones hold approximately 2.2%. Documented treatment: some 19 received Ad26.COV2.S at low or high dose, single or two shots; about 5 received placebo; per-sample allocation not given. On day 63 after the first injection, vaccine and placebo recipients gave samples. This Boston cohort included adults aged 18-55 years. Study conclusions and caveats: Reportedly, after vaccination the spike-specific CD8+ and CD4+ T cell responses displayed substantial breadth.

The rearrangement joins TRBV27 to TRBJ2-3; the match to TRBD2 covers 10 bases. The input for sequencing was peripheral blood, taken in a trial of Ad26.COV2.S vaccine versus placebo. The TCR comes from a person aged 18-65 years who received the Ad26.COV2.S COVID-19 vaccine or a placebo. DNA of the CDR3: TGTGCCAGCAGTTTGTGGACTAGCGGAACAGATACGCAGTATTTT. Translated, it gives CASSLWTSGTDTQYF.